Listed here is a single T cell receptor (beta chain). Its target is not known. Autoimmune disease history or systemic immunosuppression was exclusionary. The data were produced by immunoSEQ multiplex PCR, yet TCRdb's version contains in-frame clones alone and is incomplete. Of 30,000 to 35,000 clones in the sample, around 87% were seen once. This sample is part of a study of OX40 agonist ivuxolimab in advanced cancers. About the research overall: Among those enrolled, mean age was about 62 years (range roughly 23 to 90) and about 81% were male.

The CDR3 extends over 11 amino acids. Trimming cost V 6 bases and J 8 bases, with 8 bases left between them. The germline CDR1 and CDR2 sequences are DFQATT and SNEGSKA (reference sequence). Findings and limits, study-wide: There were, on average, more expanded clones in CD8+ T cells than in CD4+. Partial responders at 0.1-3.0 mg/kg had among the lowest clonal expansion.

The chain carries TRBV20-1 and TRBJ1-6; D remains unclear. The source was CD4+ or CD8+ T cells sorted from blood, collected in a trial of the OX40 agonist ivuxolimab. The clonotype originates from an adult with an advanced solid tumor such as melanoma, head and neck, liver or kidney cancer. The CDR3 here is CSAGIDSPLHF. Here the CDR3 DNA reads TGCAGTGCAGGGATTGATTCACCCCTCCACTTT.